This section outlines one T cell receptor beta chain sequence together with its context. What it binds is unknown. CDR1 is SGHAT, CDR2 FQNNGV, per germline. There are 17 residues in the CDR3. V gave up 6 bases and J gave up 7 bases; unmatched junction bases: 10. The data originate from a study of response to subunit inactivated influenza vaccine. Notes on the study in general: The authors suggested that few new T cells are recruited per seasonal influenza vaccination.

From the RT-PCR reads, TCRdb called clonotypes with MiXCR, one entry per CDR3 protein. The top ten hold less than 9% of the sample, which has approximately 730,000 distinct CDR3 sequences, approximately 14% seen once. The sample consisted of PBMCs from blood, taken roughly 15 days before vaccination. The chain has TRBV11-2 and TRBJ2-1, with 15 bases that match TRBD2. The sequence was collected from a man aged 50 to 59 who received an inactivated influenza vaccine. The CDR3, as DNA: TGTGCCAGCAGGGTCGGTAGGGGACTAGCGGGAGGTAATGAGCAGTTCTTC. It is translated as CASRVGRGLAGGNEQFF.